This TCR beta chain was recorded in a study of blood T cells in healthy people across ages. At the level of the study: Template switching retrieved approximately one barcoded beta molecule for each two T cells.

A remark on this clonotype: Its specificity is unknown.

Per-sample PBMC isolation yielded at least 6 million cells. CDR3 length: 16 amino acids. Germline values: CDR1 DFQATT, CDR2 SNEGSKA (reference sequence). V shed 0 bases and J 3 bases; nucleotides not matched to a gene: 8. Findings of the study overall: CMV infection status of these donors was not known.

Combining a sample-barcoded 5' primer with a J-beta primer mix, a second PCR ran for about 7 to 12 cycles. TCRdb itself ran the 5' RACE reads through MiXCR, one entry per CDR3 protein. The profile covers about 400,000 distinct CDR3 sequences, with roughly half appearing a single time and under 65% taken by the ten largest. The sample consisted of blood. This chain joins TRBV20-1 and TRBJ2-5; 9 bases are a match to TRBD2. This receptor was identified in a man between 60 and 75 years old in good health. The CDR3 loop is CSARDTTSGLKETQYF. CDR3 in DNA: TGCAGTGCTAGAGATACAACTAGCGGGTTGAAAGAGACCCAGTACTTC.